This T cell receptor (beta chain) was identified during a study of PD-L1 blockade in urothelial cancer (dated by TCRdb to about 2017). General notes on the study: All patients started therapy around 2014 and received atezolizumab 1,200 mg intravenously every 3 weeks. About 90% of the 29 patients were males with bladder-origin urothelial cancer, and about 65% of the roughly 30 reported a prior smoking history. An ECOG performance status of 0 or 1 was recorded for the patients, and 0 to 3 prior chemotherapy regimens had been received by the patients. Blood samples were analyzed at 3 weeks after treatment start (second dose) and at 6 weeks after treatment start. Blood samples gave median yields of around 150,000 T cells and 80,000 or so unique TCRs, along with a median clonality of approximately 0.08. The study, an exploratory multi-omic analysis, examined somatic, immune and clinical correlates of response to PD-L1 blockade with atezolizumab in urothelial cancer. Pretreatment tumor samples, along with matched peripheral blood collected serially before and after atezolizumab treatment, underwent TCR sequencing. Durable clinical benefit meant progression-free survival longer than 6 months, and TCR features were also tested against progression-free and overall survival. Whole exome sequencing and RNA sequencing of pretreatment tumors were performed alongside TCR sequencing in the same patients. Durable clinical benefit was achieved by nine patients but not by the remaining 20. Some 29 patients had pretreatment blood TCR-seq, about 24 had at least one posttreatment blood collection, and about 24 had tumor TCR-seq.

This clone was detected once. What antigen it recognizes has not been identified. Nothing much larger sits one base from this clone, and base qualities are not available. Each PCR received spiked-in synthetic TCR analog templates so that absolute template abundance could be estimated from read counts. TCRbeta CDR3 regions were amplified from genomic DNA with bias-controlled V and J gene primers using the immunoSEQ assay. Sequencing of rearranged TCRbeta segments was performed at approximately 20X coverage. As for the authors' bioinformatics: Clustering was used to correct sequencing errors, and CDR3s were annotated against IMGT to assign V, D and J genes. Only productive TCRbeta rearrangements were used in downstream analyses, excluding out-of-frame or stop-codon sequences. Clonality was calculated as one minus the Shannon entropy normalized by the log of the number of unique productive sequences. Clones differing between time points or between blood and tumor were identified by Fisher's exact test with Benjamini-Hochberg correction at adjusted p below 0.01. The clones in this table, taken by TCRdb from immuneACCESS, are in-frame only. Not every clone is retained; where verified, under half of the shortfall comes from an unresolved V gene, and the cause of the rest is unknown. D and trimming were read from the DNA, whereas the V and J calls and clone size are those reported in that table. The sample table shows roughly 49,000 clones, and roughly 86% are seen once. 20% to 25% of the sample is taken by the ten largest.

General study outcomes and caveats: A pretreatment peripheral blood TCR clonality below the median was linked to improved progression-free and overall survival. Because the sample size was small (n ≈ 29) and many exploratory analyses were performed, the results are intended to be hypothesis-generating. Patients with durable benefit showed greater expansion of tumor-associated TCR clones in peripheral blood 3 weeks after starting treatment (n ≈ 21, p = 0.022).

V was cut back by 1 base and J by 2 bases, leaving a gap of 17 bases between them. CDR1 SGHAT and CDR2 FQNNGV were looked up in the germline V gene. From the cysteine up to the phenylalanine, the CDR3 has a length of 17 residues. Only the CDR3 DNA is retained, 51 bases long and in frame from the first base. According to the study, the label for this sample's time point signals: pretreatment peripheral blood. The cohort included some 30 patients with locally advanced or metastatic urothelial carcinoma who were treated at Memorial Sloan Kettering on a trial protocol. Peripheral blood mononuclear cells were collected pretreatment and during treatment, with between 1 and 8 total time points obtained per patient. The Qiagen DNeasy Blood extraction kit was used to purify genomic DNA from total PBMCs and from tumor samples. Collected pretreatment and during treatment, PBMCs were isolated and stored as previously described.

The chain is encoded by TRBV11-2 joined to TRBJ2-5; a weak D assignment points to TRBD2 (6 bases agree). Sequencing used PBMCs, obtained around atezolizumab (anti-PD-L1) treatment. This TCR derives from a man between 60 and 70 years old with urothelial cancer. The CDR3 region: CASSLGPPSVGQETQYF. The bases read TGTGCCAGCAGCTTAGGTCCCCCTAGCGTGGGTCAAGAGACCCAGTACTTC.